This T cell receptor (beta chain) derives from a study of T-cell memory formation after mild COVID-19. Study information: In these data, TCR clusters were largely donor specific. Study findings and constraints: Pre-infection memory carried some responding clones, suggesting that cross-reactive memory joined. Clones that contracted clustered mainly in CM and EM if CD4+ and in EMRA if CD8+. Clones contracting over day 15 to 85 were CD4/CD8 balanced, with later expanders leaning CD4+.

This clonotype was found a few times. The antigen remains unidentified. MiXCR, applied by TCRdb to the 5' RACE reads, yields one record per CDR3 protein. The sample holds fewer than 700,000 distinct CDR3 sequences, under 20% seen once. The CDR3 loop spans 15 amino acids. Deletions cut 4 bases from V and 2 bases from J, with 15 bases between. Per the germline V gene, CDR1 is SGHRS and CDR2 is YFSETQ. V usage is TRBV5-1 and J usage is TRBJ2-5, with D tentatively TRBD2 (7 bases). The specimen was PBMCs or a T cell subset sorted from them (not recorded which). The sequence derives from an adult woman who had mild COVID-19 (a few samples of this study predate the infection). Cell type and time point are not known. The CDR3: CASSERGAHQETQYF. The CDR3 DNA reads TGCGCCAGCAGCGAACGGGGGGCTCATCAAGAGACCCAGTACTTC.